This T cell receptor (beta chain) was captured in a study of regulatory T cells in long-lasting Graves disease. With respect to this clonotype: The target antigen is unknown.

With iRepertoire HTBI primers and Arm-PCR of CDR3 regions, TCR beta libraries were built. One entry per CDR3 protein, called by TCRdb with MiXCR from the multiplex PCR reads. The data show some 500,000 distinct CDR3 sequences, 13% seen once. Whole-study findings and limits: Small sample size may have lowered accuracy.

Described time point: newly diagnosed GD, antithyroid drugs for less than 3 months. RNA from PBMCs was the source of the TCR library. The CDR3 loop spans 14 amino acids. V lost 7 bases, J lost 6 bases, and 17 bases lay in between. The germline V gene has CDR1 SNHLY and CDR2 FYNNEI. The data also belong to a second study, concerning T cells in Graves' hyperthyroidism and ophthalmopathy. That study adds: Most thyroid clonotypes with frequency above 0.001 were detected in blood. The model predicted ophthalmopathy a median 6.5 months before onset.

The specimen was peripheral blood mononuclear cells (PBMCs), collected at new diagnosis, from a patient treated with antithyroid drugs. This TCR was recovered from a man younger than 40 with Graves disease. The chain carries TRBV2 and TRBJ2-3; D remains ambiguous. CDR3 sequence (DNA): TGTGCCAGCATCCGTCCCAGTAAGGGTGATACGCAGTATTTT. It translates to CASIRPSKGDTQYF.